Below, 5 T cell receptor beta chains from the same sample are listed, as sequenced in a study of siplizumab effects on memory and regulatory T cells. Generated by immunoSEQ multiplex PCR, the TCRdb table keeps only in-frame clones and is missing some. The sample holds about 120,000 clones, around 94% seen once. The sequencing sample was made of non-Treg CD4+ T cells sorted from blood. These receptors all come from a human donor in good health.

The sample holds one count of this clone. The J gene is TRBJ2-3, the V gene TRBV29-1; D gene unclear. Germline assignment: CDR1 SQVTM and CDR2 ANQGSEA. With 4 bases removed from V and 2 bases from J, the gap between germline ends came to 13 bases. The CDR3 runs 14 residues. CDR3 DNA: TGCAGCGTTGGTTCTACACTTTACACAGATACGCAGTATTTT. Translating it yields CSVGSTLYTDTQYF.

The chain carries TRBV19 and TRBJ1-4; TRBD1 matches 8 bases. V trimming: 5 bases; J trimming: 10 bases; junction bases outside the gene matches: 6. This CDR3 spans 13 amino acids. Germline CDR1 and CDR2: LNHDA and SQIVND (reference sequence). The CDR3 DNA follows: TGTGCCAGTAGTTCCGACAGGGGAGGAAAACTGTTTTTT. It yields the protein CASSSDRGGKLFF.

Here the CDR3 reads CASSQGGDQPQHF. The DNA of the CDR3 is TGCGCCAGCAGCCAAGGGGGTGATCAGCCCCAGCATTTT. The V gene is TRBV4-1, the J gene TRBJ1-5; D gene uncertain. Germline V gene data show CDR1 as MGHRA and CDR2 as YSYEKL. The ends were cut back, 1 base at V and 5 bases at J, with 6 bases in the middle. CDR3 length equals 13 residues.

The V call is TRBV14, the J call TRBJ2-7, with D unresolved. Germline-derived CDR1 and CDR2 are SGHDN and FVKESK. V lost 3 bases, J lost 10 bases, and 13 bases lay in between. The CDR3 loop spans 12 amino acids. The CDR3 sequence is CASSQIPIQQYF. CDR3 nucleotide sequence: TGTGCCAGCAGCCAGATCCCCATCCAACAGTACTTC.

The rearrangement uses TRBV7-9 and TRBJ2-7, with a possible D match to TRBD1 (6 bases). In germline, CDR1 is SEHNR, CDR2 FQNEAQ (reference sequence). The V gene lost 4 bases and the J gene lost 4 bases, with 14 bases spanning the gap. This CDR3 is 14 amino acids long. In DNA form, the CDR3 reads TGTGCCAGCAGCTCAGCGGTACAGGGTTACGAGCAGTACTTC. Translation: CASSSAVQGYEQYF.